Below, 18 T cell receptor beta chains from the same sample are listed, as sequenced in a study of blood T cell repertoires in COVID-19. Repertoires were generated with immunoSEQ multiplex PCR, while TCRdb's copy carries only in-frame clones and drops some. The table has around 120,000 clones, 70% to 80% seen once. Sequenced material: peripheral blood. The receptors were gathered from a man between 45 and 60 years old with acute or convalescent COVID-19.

The CDR3, as DNA: TGCGCCAGCAGCCAAGGGACAGGGGGCGATGAGCAGTTCTTC. Translating gives CASSQGTGGDEQFF. The rearrangement joins TRBV4-1 to TRBJ2-1, with TRBD1 matching over 11 bases. The length of the CDR3 is 14 residues. The ends lost 1 base at V and 8 bases at J; junction bases unmatched: 1. CDR1 and CDR2 from the germline V gene are MGHRA and YSYEKL.

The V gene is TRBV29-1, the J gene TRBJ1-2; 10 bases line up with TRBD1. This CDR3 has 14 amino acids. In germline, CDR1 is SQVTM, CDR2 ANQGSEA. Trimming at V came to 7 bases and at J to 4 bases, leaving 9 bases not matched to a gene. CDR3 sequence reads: CSETARDRGYGYTF. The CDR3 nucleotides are TGCAGCGAGACAGCCCGGGACAGGGGCTATGGCTACACCTTC.

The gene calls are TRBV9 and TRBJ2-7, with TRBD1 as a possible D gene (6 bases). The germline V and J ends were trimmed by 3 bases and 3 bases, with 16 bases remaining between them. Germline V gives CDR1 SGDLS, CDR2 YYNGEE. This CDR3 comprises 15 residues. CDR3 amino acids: CASSATGSPGYEQYF. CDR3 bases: TGTGCCAGCAGCGCCACAGGGTCCCCGGGCTACGAGCAGTACTTC.

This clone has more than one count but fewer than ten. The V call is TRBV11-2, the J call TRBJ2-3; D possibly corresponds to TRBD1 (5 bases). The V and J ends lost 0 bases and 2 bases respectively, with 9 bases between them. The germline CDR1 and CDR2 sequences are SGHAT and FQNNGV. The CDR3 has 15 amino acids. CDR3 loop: CASSLEGRATDTQYF. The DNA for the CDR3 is TGTGCCAGCAGCTTAGAGGGCAGGGCCACAGATACGCAGTATTTT. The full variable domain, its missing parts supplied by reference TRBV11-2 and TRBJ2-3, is EAGVAQSPRYKIIEKRQSVAFWCNPISGHATLYWYQQILGQGPKLLIQFQNNGVVDDSQLPKDRFSAERLKGVDSTLKIQPAKLEDSAVYLCASSLEGRATDTQYFGPGTRLTVL.

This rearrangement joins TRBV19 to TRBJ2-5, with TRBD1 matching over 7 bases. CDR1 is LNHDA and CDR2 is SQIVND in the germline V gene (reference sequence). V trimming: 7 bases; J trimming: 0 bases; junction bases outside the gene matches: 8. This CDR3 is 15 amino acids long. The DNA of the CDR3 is TGTGCCAGTACACCGACAGGGTGGAACCAAGAGACCCAGTACTTC. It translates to CASTPTGWNQETQYF. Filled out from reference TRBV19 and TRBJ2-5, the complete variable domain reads DGGITQSPKYLFRKEGQNVTLSCEQNLNHDAMYWYRQDPGQGLRLIYYSQIVNDFQKGDIAEGYSVSREKKESFPLTVTSAQKNPTAFYLCASTPTGWNQETQYFGPGTRLLVL.

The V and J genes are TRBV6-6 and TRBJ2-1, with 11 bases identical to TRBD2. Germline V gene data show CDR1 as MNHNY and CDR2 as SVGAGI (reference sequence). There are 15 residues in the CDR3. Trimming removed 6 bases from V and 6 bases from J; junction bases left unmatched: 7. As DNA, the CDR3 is TGTGCCAGCAGCCCAGGGACTAGCGGAGCCAATGAGCAGTTCTTC. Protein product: CASSPGTSGANEQFF.

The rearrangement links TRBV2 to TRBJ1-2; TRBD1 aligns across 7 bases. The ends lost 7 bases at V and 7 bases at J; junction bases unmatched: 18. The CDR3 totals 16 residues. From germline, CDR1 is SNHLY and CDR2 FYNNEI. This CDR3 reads CASNKGGTFLRGGYTF. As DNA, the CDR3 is TGTGCCAGCAACAAAGGGGGCACCTTCCTAAGGGGTGGCTACACCTTC.

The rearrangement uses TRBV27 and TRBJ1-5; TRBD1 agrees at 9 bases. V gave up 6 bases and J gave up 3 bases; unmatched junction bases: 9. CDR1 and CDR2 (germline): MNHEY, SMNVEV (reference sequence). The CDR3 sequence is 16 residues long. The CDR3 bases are TGTGCCAGCAGACCTATGGGACAGGGCATCAATCAGCCCCAGCATTTT. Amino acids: CASRPMGQGINQPQHF.

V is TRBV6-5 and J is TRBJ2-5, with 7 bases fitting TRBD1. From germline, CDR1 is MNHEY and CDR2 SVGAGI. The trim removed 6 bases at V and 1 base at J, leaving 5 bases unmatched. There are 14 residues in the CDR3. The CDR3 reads CASRDRAIQETQYF. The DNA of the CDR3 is TGTGCCAGCAGAGACAGGGCCATCCAAGAGACCCAGTACTTC.

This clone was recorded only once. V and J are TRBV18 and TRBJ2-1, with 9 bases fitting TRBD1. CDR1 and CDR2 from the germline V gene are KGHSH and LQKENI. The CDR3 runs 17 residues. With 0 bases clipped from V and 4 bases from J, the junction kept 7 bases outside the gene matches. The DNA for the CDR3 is TGTGCCAGCTCACCACCGGGACAGGGAGTGGGATACAATGAGCAGTTCTTC. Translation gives CASSPPGQGVGYNEQFF.

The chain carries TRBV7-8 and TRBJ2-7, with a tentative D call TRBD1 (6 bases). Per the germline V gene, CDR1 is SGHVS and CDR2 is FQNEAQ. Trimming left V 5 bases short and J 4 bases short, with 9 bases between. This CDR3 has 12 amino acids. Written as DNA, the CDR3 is TGTGCCAGCAGCCAGACAGGTTACGAGCAGTACTTC. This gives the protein CASSQTGYEQYF.

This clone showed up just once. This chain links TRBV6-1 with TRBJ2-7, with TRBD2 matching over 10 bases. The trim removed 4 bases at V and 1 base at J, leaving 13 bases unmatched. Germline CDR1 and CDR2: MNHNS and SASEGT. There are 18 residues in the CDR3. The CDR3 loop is CASSVPAGGIGSSYEQYF. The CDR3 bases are TGTGCCAGCAGTGTTCCAGCGGGGGGGATTGGTTCTTCCTACGAGCAGTACTTC.

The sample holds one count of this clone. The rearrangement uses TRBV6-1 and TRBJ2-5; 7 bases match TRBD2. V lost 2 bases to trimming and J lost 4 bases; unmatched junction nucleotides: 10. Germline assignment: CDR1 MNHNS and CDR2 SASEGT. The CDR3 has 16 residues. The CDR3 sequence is CASSELAELKGETQYF. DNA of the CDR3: TGTGCCAGCAGTGAACTAGCGGAACTCAAAGGAGAGACCCAGTACTTC.

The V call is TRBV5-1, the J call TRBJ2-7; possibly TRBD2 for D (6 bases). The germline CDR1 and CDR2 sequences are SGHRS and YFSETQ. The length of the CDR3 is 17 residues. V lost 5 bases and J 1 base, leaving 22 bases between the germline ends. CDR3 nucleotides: TGCGCCAGCAGTCAAATGGGATGGGACTCGGGGTCCTACGAGCAGTACTTC. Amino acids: CASSQMGWDSGSYEQYF. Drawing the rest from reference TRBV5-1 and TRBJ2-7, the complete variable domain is KAGVTQTPRYLIKTRGQQVTLSCSPISGHRSVSWYQQTPGQGLQFLFEYFSETQRNKGNFPGRFSGRQFSNSRSEMNVSTLELGDSALYLCASSQMGWDSGSYEQYFGPGTRLTVT.

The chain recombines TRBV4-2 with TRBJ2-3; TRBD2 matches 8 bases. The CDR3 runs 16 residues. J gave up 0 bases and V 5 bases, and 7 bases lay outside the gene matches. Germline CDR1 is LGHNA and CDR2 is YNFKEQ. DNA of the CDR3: TGTGCCAGCAGCTCTCATGGCGGGGGGAGCACAGATACGCAGTATTTT. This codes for CASSSHGGGSTDTQYF.

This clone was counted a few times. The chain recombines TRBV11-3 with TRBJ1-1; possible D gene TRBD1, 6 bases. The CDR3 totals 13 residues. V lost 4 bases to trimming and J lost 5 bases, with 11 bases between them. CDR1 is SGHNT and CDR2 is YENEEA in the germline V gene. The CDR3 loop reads CASSSQRGTEAFF. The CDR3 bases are TGTGCCAGCAGCTCCCAGAGGGGGACTGAAGCTTTCTTT.

In DNA form, the CDR3 reads TGTGCCAGCAGTTTTGGAGAGTATCAGCCCCAGCATTTT. Its translation: CASSFGEYQPQHF. The chain joins TRBV12-3 or TRBV12-4 to TRBJ1-5; D remains unclear. This CDR3 has 13 amino acids. The V gene lost 3 bases and the J gene lost 5 bases, with 8 bases spanning the gap.

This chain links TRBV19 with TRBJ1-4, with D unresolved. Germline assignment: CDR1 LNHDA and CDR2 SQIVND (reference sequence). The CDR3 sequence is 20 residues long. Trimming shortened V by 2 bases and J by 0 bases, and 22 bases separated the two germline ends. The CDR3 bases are TGTGCCAGTAGTATATGGGAGGACGGTTGGATCTTTGCAACTAATGAAAAACTGTTTTTT. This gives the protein CASSIWEDGWIFATNEKLFF.